This T cell receptor beta chain was captured by sequencing in a study of blood T cell repertoires in COVID-19. Looking at the study overall: There were acute and convalescent COVID-19 samples, and they came from the United States, Italy and Spain. Nucleic acid was either cDNA or gDNA, and it came from T cells, B-cell-depleted T cells, or PBMCs.

Repertoires were generated with immunoSEQ multiplex PCR, while TCRdb's copy carries only in-frame clones and drops some. The sample yields 250,000 to 300,000 clones, around 82% seen once. The specimen sequenced was peripheral blood. The TCR originated in a man aged 80 or over with acute or convalescent COVID-19.

The CDR3 protein is CASSLSVQGANYGYTF. DNA for the CDR3: TGTGCCAGCAGTTTAAGCGTACAGGGGGCTAACTATGGCTACACCTTC. The chain is built from TRBV28 and TRBJ1-2; TRBD1 agrees at 8 bases. Trimming took 2 bases from V and 0 from J; bases not matched to a gene: 5. CDR1 MDHEN and CDR2 SYDVKM come from the germline V gene. The CDR3 runs to 16 residues.